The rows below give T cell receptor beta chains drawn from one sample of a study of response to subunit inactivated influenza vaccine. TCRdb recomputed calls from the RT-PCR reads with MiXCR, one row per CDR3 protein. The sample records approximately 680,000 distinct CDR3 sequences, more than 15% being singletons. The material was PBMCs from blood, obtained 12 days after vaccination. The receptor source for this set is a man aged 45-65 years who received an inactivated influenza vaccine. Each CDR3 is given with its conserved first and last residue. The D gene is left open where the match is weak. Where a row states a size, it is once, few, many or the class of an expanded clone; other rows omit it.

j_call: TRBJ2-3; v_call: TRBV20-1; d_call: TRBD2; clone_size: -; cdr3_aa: CSATGGVKDTQYF; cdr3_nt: TGCAGTGCGACGGGGGGGGTTAAAGATACGCAGTATTTT
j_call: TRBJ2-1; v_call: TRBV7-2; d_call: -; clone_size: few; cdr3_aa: CASSLGQVDNEQFF; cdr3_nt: TGTGCCAGCAGCTTAGGGCAGGTCGACAATGAGCAGTTCTTC
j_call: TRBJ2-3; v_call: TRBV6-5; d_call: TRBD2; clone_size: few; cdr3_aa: CASSNLPGLAGVLDTQYF; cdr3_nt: TGTGCCAGCAGTAACCTCCCGGGACTAGCGGGAGTGTTGGATACGCAGTATTTT
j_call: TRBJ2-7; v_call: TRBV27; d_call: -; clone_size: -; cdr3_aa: CASSLGSSPSYEQYF; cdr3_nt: TGTGCCAGCAGTTTAGGGTCTTCCCCTTCCTACGAGCAGTACTTC
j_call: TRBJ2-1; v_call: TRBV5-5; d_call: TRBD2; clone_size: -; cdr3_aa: CASSLGSGLTYNEQFF; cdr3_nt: TGTGCCAGCAGCTTGGGTAGCGGGCTAACCTACAATGAGCAGTTCTTC
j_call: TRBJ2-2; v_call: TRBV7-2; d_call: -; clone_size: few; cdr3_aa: CASSLAVSGNTGELFF; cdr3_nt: TGTGCCAGCAGCTTAGCGGTTAGCGGAAACACCGGGGAGCTGTTTTTT
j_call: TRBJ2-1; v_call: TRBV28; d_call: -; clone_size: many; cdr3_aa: CASTWESSYNEQFF; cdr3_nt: TGTGCCAGCACCTGGGAAAGCTCCTACAATGAGCAGTTCTTC
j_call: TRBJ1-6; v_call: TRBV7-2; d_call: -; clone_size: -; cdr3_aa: CASSSLSQGQNSPLHF; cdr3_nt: TGTGCCAGCAGCTCACTTTCCCAGGGTCAGAACTCACCCCTCCACTTT
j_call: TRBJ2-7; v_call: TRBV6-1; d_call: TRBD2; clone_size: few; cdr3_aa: CASSRWAGDSYEQYF; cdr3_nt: TGTGCCAGCAGCCGATGGGCGGGGGACTCCTACGAGCAGTACTTC
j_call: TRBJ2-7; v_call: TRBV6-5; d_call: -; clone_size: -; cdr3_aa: CASSYVPESEQYF; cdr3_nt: TGTGCCAGCAGTTATGTTCCGGAGTCCGAGCAGTACTTC
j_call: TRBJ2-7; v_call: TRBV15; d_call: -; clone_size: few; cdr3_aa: CATSRDEGSEQYF; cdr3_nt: TGTGCCACCAGCAGAGATGAGGGATCCGAGCAGTACTTC
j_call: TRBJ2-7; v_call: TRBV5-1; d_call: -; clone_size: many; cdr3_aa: CASSRDVGDYEQYF; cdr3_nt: TGCGCCAGCAGCCGGGACGTTGGGGACTACGAGCAGTACTTC
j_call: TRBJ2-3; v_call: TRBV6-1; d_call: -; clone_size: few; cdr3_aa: CASTRPGTDTQYF; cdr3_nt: TGTGCCAGCACCCGACCCGGAACAGATACGCAGTATTTT
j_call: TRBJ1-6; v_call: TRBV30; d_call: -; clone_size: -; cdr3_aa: CAWTSRGLYSPLHF; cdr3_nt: TGTGCCTGGACCAGCAGGGGCCTGTATTCACCCCTCCACTTT
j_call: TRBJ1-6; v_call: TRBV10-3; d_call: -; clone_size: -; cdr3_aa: CAISEEARAPPLHF; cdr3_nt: TGTGCCATCAGTGAAGAGGCGCGGGCCCCACCCCTCCACTTT
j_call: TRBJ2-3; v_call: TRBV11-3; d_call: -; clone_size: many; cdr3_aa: CASSTLGTSQYF; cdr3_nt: TGTGCCAGCAGCACACTCGGGACTTCGCAGTATTTT
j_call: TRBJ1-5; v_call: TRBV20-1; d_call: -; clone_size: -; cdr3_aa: CSAATRGGARSQPQHF; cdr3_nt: TGCAGTGCCGCAACGAGAGGTGGGGCGAGAAGTCAGCCCCAGCATTTT
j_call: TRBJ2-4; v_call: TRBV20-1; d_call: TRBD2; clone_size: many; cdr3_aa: CSATTSGNIQYF; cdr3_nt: TGCAGTGCCACCACTAGCGGAAACATTCAGTACTTC
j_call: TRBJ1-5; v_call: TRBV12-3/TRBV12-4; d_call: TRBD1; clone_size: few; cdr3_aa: CASSPNRGKSNQPQHF; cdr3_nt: TGTGCCAGCAGTCCAAACAGGGGAAAAAGCAATCAGCCCCAGCATTTT
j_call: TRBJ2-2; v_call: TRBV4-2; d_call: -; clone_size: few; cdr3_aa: CASSQVSDTGELFF; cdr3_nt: TGTGCCAGCAGCCAAGTCTCAGACACCGGGGAGCTGTTTTTT
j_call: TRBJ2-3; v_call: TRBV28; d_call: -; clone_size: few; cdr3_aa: CASSYGGVSTDTQYF; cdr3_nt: TGTGCCAGCAGTTACGGCGGGGTTAGCACAGATACGCAGTATTTT
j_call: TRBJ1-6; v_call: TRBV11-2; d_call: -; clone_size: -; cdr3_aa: CASSLSHSPLHF; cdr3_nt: TGTGCCAGCAGCTTATCACATTCACCCCTCCACTTT
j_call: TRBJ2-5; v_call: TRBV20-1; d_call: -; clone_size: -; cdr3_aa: CSASRGVQETQYF; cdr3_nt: TGCAGTGCTAGTAGAGGGGTTCAAGAGACCCAGTACTTC
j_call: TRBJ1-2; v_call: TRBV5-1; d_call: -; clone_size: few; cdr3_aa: CASSLSLPGGYTF; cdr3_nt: TGCGCCAGCAGCTTGTCCCTCCCGGGCGGCTACACCTTC
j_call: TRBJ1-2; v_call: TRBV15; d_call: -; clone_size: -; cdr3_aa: CATSRQTGTVLAGYTF; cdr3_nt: TGTGCCACCAGCAGGCAAACCGGGACGGTTTTGGCTGGCTACACCTTC
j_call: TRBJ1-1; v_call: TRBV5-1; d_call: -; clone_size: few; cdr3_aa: CASSLRAGGNTEAFF; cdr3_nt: TGCGCCAGCAGCCTCAGGGCAGGTGGGAACACTGAAGCTTTCTTT
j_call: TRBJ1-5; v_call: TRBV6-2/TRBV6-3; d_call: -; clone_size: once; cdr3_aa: CASSPLGQSQPQHF; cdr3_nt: TGTGCCAGCAGTCCCCTCGGACAATCGCAGCCCCAGCATTTT
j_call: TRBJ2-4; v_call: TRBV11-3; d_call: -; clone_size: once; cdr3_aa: CASSLARAKNIQYF; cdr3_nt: TGTGCCAGCAGCTTAGCTCGAGCCAAAAACATTCAGTACTTC
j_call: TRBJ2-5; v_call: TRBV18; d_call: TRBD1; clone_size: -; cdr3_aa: CASSQDRDQETQYF; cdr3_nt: TGTGCCAGCTCACAAGACAGGGACCAAGAGACCCAGTACTTC
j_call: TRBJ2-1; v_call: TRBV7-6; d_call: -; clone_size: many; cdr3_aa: CASSLRAGRSSYNEQFF; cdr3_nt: TGTGCCAGCAGCTTACGAGCAGGCAGAAGCTCCTACAATGAGCAGTTCTTC
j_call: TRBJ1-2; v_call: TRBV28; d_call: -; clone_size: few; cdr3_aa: CASSTVRGGYGYTF; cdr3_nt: TGTGCCAGCAGTACCGTACGAGGGGGATATGGCTACACCTTC
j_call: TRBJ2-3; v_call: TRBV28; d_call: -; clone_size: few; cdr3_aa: CASSPIALRSTDTQYF; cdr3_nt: TGTGCCAGCAGCCCCATTGCTCTCAGATCCACAGATACGCAGTATTTT
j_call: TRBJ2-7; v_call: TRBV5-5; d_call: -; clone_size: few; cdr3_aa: CASSAVGGKGEQYF; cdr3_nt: TGTGCCAGCAGCGCCGTCGGGGGTAAAGGCGAGCAGTACTTC
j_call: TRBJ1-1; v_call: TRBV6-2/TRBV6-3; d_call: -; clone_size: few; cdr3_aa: CASSYRQTLGTEAFF; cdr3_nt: TGTGCCAGCAGTTACCGACAGACCTTGGGGACTGAAGCTTTCTTT
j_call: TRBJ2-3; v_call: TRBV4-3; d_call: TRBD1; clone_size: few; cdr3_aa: CASSQEGGRADTQYF; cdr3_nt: TGCGCCAGCAGCCAAGAAGGGGGCCGGGCAGATACGCAGTATTTT
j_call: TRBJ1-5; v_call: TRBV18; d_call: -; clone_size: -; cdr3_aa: CASSPQRENQPQHF; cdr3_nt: TGTGCCAGCTCACCACAAAGGGAAAATCAGCCCCAGCATTTT
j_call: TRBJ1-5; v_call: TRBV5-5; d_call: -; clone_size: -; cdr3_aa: CASSLDEFRNQPQHF; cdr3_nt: TGTGCCAGCAGCTTGGATGAATTTCGCAATCAGCCCCAGCATTTT
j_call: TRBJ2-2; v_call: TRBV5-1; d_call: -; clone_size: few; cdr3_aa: CASSSKQGNTGELFF; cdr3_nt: TGCGCCAGCAGCTCAAAACAGGGGAACACCGGGGAGCTGTTTTTT
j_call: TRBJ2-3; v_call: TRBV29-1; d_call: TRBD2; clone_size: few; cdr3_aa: CSLASGRRPDTQYF; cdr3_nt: TGCAGCCTGGCTAGCGGCCGACGCCCAGATACGCAGTATTTT
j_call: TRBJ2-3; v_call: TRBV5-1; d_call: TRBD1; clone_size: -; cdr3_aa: CASSFRTGADTQYF; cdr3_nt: TGCGCCAGCAGCTTTCGGACAGGAGCAGATACGCAGTATTTT
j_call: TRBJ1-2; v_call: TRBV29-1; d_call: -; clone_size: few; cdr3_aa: CSVTRGGGAGYGYTF; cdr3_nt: TGCAGCGTTACCCGCGGCGGGGGCGCGGGCTATGGCTACACCTTC
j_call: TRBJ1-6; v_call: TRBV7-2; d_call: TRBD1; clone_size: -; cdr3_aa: CASSSGWTGLLSPLHF; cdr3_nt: TGTGCCAGCAGCTCTGGGTGGACAGGACTTTTGTCACCCCTCCACTTT
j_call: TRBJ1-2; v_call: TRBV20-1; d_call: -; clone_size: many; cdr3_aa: CSAPDGYTF; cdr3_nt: TGCAGTGCCCCGGATGGCTACACCTTC
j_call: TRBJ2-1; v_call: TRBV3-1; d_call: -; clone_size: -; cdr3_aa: CASSQGKSSYNEQFF; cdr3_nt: TGTGCCAGCAGCCAAGGAAAGAGCTCCTACAATGAGCAGTTCTTC